What follows are 22 T cell receptor beta chains derived from one specimen sequenced in a study of blood T cell repertoires in COVID-19. The repertoire was sequenced with immunoSEQ multiplex PCR; TCRdb's copy has only in-frame clones and lacks some. Here the sample spans 200,000 to 300,000 clones, roughly 88% being singletons. What was sequenced was peripheral blood. The source of these receptors is a human donor in a cohort sampled during active COVID-19.

The chain links TRBV10-3 to TRBJ1-1; 7 nucleotides match TRBD1. The CDR3 extends over 13 amino acids. With V trimmed by 6 bases and J by 4 bases, 5 bases remained unmatched. The V gene's germline CDR1 is ENHRY and CDR2 SYGVKD. CDR3 loop: CAIRQGGLTEAFF. The CDR3 DNA follows: TGTGCCATCAGGCAGGGGGGTCTCACTGAAGCTTTCTTT.

V usage is TRBV7-9 and J usage is TRBJ1-1, with 8 nucleotides matching TRBD1. The V gene's germline CDR1 is SEHNR and CDR2 FQNEAQ (reference sequence). The CDR3 has 13 amino acids. After removal of 5 bases from V and 7 bases from J, the junction contained 6 bases not matched to a gene. CDR3 bases: TGTGCCAGCAGCCAAGGACAGGGCGGTGAAGCTTTCTTT. This translates into CASSQGQGGEAFF.

V is TRBV7-3 and J is TRBJ2-1, with TRBD2 identical over 10 bases. Germline loops: CDR1 SGHTA, CDR2 FQGTGA. This CDR3 has 15 residues. J was trimmed by 4 bases and V by 7 bases; bases with no gene match: 7. CDR3 in amino acids: CASKSAGGPYNEQFF. In nucleotides, the CDR3 is TGTGCCAGCAAGTCAGCGGGAGGGCCTTACAATGAGCAGTTCTTC. Full variable domain (rest looked up from reference TRBV7-3 and TRBJ2-1): GAGVSQTPSNKVTEKGKYVELRCDPISGHTALYWYRQSLGQGPEFLIYFQGTGAADDSGLPNDRFFAVRPEGSVSTLKIQRTERGDSAVYLCASKSAGGPYNEQFFGPGTRLTVL.

The genes are TRBV9 and TRBJ2-7; perhaps TRBD2 as D (7 bases). This CDR3 has 16 amino acids. V lost 3 bases and J lost 0, with 16 bases in between. CDR1 and CDR2 from the germline V gene are SGDLS and YYNGEE. The DNA of the CDR3 is TGTGCCAGCAGCGCCTATAGGGGGGGAGGCTCCTACGAGCAGTACTTC. Translating gives CASSAYRGGGSYEQYF.

V usage is TRBV18 and J usage is TRBJ1-2, with a weak D call TRBD1 (5 bases). V was cut by 4 bases and J by 8 bases, with 20 bases left in between. The germline gives CDR1 KGHSH, CDR2 LQKENI. The CDR3 has 15 amino acids. CDR3 DNA: TGTGCCAGCTCACTTTCTCAGGGCCGCGCGGGAGGCTACACCTTC. Translating gives CASSLSQGRAGGYTF.

The chain carries TRBV4-1 and TRBJ1-3; D unresolved. Trimming removed 1 base at V and 1 base at J, with 11 bases between. CDR1 is MGHRA and CDR2 is YSYEKL in the germline V gene. There are 16 residues in the CDR3. The CDR3: CASSQALRESGNTIYF. CDR3 DNA: TGCGCCAGCAGCCAAGCTCTTCGGGAGTCTGGAAACACCATATATTTT.

This clone has a handful of counts. The chain links TRBV27 to TRBJ1-4; tentatively, D is TRBD1 (5 bases). The CDR3 runs 15 residues. Germline V gives CDR1 MNHEY, CDR2 SMNVEV (reference sequence). With 6 bases removed from V and 0 bases from J, the gap between germline ends came to 11 bases. The CDR3 here is CASSRASATNEKLFF. The CDR3 DNA is TGTGCCAGCAGCAGGGCCTCTGCAACTAATGAAAAACTGTTTTTT.

The chain carries TRBV7-9 and TRBJ2-3; 7 nucleotides agree with TRBD2. V dropped 5 bases and J dropped 0; count of bases not matched to a gene: 8. The CDR3 spans 16 residues. Germline V gene sequence: CDR1 SEHNR, CDR2 FQNEAQ (reference sequence). The CDR3 sequence is CASSTFPGGSTDTQYF. The CDR3 nucleotides are TGTGCCAGCAGCACATTCCCCGGGGGGAGCACAGATACGCAGTATTTT.

This clone was found once. V is TRBV7-8 and J is TRBJ1-1; D is undetermined. The germline V gene encodes CDR1 SGHVS and CDR2 FQNEAQ. V shed 5 bases and J shed 1 base, with 11 bases lying between them. The CDR3 length is 14 residues. The CDR3 DNA follows: TGTGCCAGCAGCCAAGGGAGATGGAACACTGAAGCTTTCTTT. Protein sequence: CASSQGRWNTEAFF.

The chain employs TRBV30 and TRBJ1-1; tentatively, D is TRBD1 (5 bases). The CDR3 covers 17 residues. CDR1 and CDR2 (germline): GTSNPN, SVGIG (reference sequence). V lost 0 bases and J lost 1, with 18 bases in between. CDR3 residues: CAWSVLRWGVKNTEAFF. CDR3 DNA: TGTGCCTGGAGTGTATTACGCTGGGGGGTCAAGAACACTGAAGCTTTCTTT.

The V call is TRBV7-3, the J call TRBJ1-6; D not resolved. The germline V gene has CDR1 SGHTA and CDR2 FQGTGA. With 5 bases removed from V and 9 bases from J, the gap between germline ends came to 23 bases. The CDR3 is 17 residues long. In DNA, the CDR3 is TGTGCCAGCAGCCTTTTCGGGGTCGGTACCATGGGTTCACCCCTCCACTTT. As protein: CASSLFGVGTMGSPLHF.

In its sample, this clone was seen once. The chain carries TRBV6-5 and TRBJ1-3, with TRBD1 matching 7 bases. Losses at the gene ends were 4 bases for V and 4 bases for J; bases not matched to a gene: 4. Germline values: CDR1 MNHEY, CDR2 SVGAGI. The CDR3 length is 14 residues. The CDR3 nucleotides are TGTGCCAGCAGTTCCCCGGACAGGGGAAACACCATATATTTT. Translated, it gives CASSSPDRGNTIYF.

The CDR3 loop reads CASRTTTGGVNSPLHF. Here the CDR3 DNA reads TGTGCCAGCAGGACAACTACAGGGGGAGTGAATTCACCCCTCCACTTT. This chain connects TRBV7-9 to TRBJ1-6, with TRBD1 identical over 8 bases. With V trimmed by 6 bases and J by 7 bases, 11 bases remained unmatched. Germline CDR1 and CDR2: SEHNR and FQNEAQ (reference sequence). CDR3 length: 16 amino acids.

V is TRBV4-1 and J is TRBJ2-7; TRBD2 matches 8 bases. The CDR3 consists of 13 residues. The V segment lost 5 bases and the J segment 5 bases; nucleotides outside the gene matches: 5. The germline V gene has CDR1 MGHRA and CDR2 YSYEKL. CDR3 sequence reads: CASSYRGGDEQYF. CDR3 in DNA: TGCGCCAGCAGCTACCGGGGGGGGGACGAGCAGTACTTC.

DNA for the CDR3: TGTGCCAGCAGCTTAAGGCGGGAGTGGAGCACAGATACGCAGTATTTT. This encodes CASSLRREWSTDTQYF. V usage is TRBV7-2 and J usage is TRBJ2-3; TRBD2 agrees at 7 bases. V gave up 2 bases and J gave up 0 bases; unmatched junction bases: 5. This CDR3 has 16 residues. Germline V gene data show CDR1 as SGHTA and CDR2 as FQGNSA.

This clone showed up just once. The chain joins TRBV3-1 (or the pseudogene TRBV3-2) to TRBJ2-7, with D possibly TRBD1 on 6 matching bases. The CDR3 runs to 18 residues. V lost 3 bases and J lost 0, with 21 bases in between. Germline V gives CDR1 LGHDT, CDR2 YNNKEL (reference sequence). Here the CDR3 reads CASSQETTGTFPSYEQYF. The CDR3 DNA is TGTGCCAGCAGCCAGGAAACTACCGGGACATTCCCCTCCTACGAGCAGTACTTC.

The rearrangement uses TRBV20-1 and TRBJ1-1; D call uncertain. V was cut by 5 bases and J by 4 bases, with 8 bases left in between. The CDR3 sequence is 11 residues long. Germline V gene sequence: CDR1 DFQATT, CDR2 SNEGSKA (reference sequence). The CDR3: CSAPTGTEAFF. In DNA form, the CDR3 reads TGCAGTGCTCCTACGGGCACTGAAGCTTTCTTT.

CDR3 region: CASTDMRFKNIQYF. DNA of the CDR3: TGTGCCAGCACTGACATGAGATTCAAAAACATTCAGTACTTC. The gene calls are TRBV2 and TRBJ2-4, with no clear D. This CDR3 contains 14 residues. Germline V gene sequence: CDR1 SNHLY, CDR2 FYNNEI. Deletions cut 7 bases from V and 3 bases from J, with 13 bases between.

The chain combines TRBV4-1 with TRBJ1-1; 7 bases align to TRBD1. The CDR3 is 18 residues long. Germline assignment: CDR1 MGHRA and CDR2 YSYEKL. J was trimmed by 0 bases and V by 3 bases; bases with no gene match: 13. The CDR3 DNA sequence: TGCGCCAGCAGCCACATATCCTTACCGGGACAGATGAACACTGAAGCTTTCTTT. It yields the protein CASSHISLPGQMNTEAFF.

The chain uses TRBV7-9 and TRBJ2-5; D remains ambiguous. Germline CDR1 and CDR2: SEHNR and FQNEAQ (reference sequence). There are 12 residues in the CDR3. V was pared by 5 bases and J by 4 bases, with 8 bases between. The CDR3 DNA is TGTGCCAGCAGCCCTCCGGGAGAGACCCAGTACTTC. Translation gives CASSPPGETQYF.

The chain joins TRBV9 to TRBJ2-1, with 14 bases aligning to TRBD2. The CDR3 is 17 residues long. V shed 0 bases and J 7 bases; nucleotides not matched to a gene: 6. Germline V lookup: CDR1 SGDLS, CDR2 YYNGEE. DNA of the CDR3: TGTGCCAGCAGCGTAGCTAGTCGGACTAGCGGGAGGAATGAGCAGTTCTTC. This encodes CASSVASRTSGRNEQFF.

This clone turned up a few times. The rearrangement joins TRBV5-4 to TRBJ2-1; the match to TRBD1 covers 9 bases. Losses at the gene ends were 3 bases for V and 8 bases for J; bases not matched to a gene: 9. From germline, CDR1 is SGHNT and CDR2 YYREEE (reference sequence). This CDR3 spans 15 amino acids. The CDR3 DNA sequence: TGTGCCAGCAGCTCCTACCGGGACAGGGAAGATGAGCAGTTCTTC. Protein product: CASSSYRDREDEQFF.